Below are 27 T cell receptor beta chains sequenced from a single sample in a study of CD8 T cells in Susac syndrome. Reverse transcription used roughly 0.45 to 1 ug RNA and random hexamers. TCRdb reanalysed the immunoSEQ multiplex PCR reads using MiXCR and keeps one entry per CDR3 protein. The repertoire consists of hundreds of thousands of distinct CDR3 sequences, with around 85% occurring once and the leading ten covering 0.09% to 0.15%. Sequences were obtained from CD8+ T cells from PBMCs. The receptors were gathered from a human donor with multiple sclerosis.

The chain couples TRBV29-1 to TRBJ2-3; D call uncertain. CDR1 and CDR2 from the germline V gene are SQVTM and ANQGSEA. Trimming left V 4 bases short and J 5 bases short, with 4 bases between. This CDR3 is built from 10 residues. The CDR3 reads CSVVQDTQYF. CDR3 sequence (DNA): TGCAGCGTTGTTCAAGATACGCAGTATTTT.

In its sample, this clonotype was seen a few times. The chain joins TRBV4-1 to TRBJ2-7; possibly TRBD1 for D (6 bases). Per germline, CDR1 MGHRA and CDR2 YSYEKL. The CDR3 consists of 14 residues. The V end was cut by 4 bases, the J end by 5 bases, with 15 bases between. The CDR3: CASSPQGLKNEQYF. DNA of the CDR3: TGCGCCAGCAGCCCACAGGGTTTGAAAAACGAGCAGTACTTC.

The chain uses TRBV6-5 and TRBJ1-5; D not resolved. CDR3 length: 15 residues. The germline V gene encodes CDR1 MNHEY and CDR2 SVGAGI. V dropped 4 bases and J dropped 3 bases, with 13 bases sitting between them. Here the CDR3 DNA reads TGTGCCAGCAGTTCAAACCAGGATTACAATCAGCCCCAGCATTTT. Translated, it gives CASSSNQDYNQPQHF.

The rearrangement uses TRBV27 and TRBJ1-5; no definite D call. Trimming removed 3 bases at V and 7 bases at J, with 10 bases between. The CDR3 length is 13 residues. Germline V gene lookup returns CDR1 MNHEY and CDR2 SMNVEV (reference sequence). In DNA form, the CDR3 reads TGTGCCAGCAGTTTCGGGTCTGGGCAGCCCCAGCATTTT. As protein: CASSFGSGQPQHF.

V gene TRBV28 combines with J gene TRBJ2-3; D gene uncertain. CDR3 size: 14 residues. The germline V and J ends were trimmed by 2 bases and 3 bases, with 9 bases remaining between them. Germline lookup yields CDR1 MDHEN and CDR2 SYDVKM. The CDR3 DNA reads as TGTGCCAGCAGTTTAAAATTCTCGACAGATACGCAGTATTTT. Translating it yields CASSLKFSTDTQYF.

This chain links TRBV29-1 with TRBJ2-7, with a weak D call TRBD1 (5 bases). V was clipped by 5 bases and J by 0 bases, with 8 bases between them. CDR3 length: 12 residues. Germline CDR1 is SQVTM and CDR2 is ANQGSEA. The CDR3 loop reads CSVLGHSYEQYF. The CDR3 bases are TGCAGCGTTCTCGGACACTCCTACGAGCAGTACTTC.

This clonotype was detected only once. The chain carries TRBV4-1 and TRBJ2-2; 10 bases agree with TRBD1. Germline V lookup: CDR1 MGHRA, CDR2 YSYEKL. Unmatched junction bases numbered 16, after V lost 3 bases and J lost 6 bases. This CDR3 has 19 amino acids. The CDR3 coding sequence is TGCGCCAGCAGCCATTTCCCGGGACAGGGGATTAAAATTGCCGGGGAGCTGTTTTTT. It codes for CASSHFPGQGIKIAGELFF.

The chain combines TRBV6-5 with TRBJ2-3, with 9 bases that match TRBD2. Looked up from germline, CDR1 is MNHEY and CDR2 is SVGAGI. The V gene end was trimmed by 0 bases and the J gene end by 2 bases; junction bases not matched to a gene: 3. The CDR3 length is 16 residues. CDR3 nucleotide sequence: TGTGCCAGCAGTTACTCGGCTAGCGGGACCACAGATACGCAGTATTTT. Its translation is CASSYSASGTTDTQYF.

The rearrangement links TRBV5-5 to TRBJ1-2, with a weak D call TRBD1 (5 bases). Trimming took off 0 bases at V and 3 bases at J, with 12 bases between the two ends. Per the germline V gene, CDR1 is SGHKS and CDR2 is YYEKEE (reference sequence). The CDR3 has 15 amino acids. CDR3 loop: CASSLGETVHYGYTF. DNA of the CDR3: TGTGCCAGCAGCTTGGGGGAGACAGTTCACTATGGCTACACCTTC. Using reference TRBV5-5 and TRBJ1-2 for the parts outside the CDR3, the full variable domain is DAGVTQSPTHLIKTRGQQVTLRCSPISGHKSVSWYQQVLGQGPQFIFQYYEKEERGRGNFPDRFSARQFPNYSSELNVNALLLGDSALYLCASSLGETVHYGYTFGSGTRLTVV.

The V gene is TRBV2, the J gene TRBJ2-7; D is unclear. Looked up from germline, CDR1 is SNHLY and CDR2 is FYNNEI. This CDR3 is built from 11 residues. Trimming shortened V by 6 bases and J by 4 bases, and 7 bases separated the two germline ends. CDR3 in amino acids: CASRLAYEQYF. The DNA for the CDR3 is TGTGCCAGCAGACTGGCGTACGAGCAGTACTTC.

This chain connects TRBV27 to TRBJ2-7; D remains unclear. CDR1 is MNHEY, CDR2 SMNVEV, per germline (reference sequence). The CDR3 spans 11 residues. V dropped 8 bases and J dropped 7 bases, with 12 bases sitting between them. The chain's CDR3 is CASASWGEQYF. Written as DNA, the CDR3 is TGTGCCAGCGCGAGCTGGGGAGAGCAGTACTTC.

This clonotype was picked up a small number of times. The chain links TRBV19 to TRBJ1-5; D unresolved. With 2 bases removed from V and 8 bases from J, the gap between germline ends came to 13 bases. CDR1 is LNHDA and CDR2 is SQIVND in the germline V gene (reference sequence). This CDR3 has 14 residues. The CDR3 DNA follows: TGTGCCAGTAGTATAATCGAGTTAATGAAGCCCCAGCATTTT. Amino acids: CASSIIELMKPQHF.

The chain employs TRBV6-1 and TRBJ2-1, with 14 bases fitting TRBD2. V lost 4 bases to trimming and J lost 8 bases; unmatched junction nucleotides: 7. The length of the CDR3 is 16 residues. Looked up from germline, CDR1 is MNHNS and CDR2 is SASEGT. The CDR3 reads CASSARTSGRRDEQFF. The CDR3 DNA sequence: TGTGCCAGCAGTGCGCGGACTAGCGGGAGGCGAGATGAGCAGTTCTTC.

The DNA of the CDR3 is TGTGCCAGCAGCCAGGACAGCACCACTGAAGCTTTCTTT. As protein: CASSQDSTTEAFF. The chain carries TRBV6-5 and TRBJ1-1; weak D call: TRBD1 (6 bases). In germline, CDR1 is MNHEY, CDR2 SVGAGI. V lost 6 bases and J 4 bases, leaving 12 bases between the germline ends. CDR3 length: 13 amino acids.

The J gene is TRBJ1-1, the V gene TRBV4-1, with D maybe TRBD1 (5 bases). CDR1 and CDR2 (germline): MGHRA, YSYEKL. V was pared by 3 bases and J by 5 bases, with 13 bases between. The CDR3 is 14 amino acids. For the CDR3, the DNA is TGCGCCAGCAGCCAGGGGACGGGGGAGACTGAAGCTTTCTTT. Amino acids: CASSQGTGETEAFF.

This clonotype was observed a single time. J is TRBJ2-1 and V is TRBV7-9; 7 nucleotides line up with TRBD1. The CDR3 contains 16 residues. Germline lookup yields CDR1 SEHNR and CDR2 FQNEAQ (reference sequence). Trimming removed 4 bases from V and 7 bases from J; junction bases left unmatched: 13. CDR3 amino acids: CASSYPTGTGGNEQFF. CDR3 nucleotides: TGTGCCAGCAGCTATCCGACAGGGACCGGTGGGAATGAGCAGTTCTTC.

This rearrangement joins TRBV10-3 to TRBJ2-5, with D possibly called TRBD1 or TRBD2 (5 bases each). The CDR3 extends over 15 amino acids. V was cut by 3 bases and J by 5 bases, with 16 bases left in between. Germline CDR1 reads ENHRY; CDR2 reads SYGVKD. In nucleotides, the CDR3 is TGTGCCATCAGTGATCCCCTGCTGGGGGTGGAGACCCAGTACTTC. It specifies CAISDPLLGVETQYF.

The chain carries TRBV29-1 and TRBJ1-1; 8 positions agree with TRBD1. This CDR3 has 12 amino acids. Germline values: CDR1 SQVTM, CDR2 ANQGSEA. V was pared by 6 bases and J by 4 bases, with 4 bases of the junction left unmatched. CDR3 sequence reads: CSVQTGGTEAFF. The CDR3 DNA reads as TGCAGCGTCCAAACAGGGGGCACTGAAGCTTTCTTT.

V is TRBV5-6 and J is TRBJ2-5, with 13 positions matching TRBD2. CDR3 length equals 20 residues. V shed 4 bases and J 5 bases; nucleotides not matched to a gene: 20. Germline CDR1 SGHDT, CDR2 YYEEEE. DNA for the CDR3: TGTGCCAGCAGCCGCGTCTACACCTGGACTAGCGGGAGTTCTCGGGAGACCCAGTACTTC. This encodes CASSRVYTWTSGSSRETQYF.

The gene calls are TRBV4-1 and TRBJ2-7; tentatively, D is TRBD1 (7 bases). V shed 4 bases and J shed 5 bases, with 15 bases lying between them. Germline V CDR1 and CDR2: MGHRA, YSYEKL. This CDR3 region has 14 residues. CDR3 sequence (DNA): TGCGCCAGCAGCCCCGCAGGGGGGCCCCACGAGCAGTACTTC. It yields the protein CASSPAGGPHEQYF.

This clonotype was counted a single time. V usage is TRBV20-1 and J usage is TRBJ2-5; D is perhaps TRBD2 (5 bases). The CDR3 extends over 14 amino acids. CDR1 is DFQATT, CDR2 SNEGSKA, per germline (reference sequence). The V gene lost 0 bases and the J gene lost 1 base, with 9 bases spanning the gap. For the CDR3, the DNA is TGCAGTGCTAGAGATCTCGGACTCCAAGAGACCCAGTACTTC. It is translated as CSARDLGLQETQYF.

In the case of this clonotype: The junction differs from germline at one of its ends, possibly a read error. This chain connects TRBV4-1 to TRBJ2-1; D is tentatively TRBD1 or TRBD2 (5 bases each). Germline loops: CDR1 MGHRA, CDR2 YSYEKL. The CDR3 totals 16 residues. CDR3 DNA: TGCGCCAGCGGCCAAGAGGGACGGCAGGGTATCAAGGAGCAGTTCTTC. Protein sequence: CASGQEGRQGIKEQFF.

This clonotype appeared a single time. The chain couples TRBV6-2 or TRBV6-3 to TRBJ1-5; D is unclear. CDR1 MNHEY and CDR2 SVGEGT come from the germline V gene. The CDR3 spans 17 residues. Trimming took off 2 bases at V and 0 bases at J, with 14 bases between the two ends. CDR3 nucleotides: TGTGCCAGCAGTTACCTTATTACGGGTTATAGCAATCAGCCCCAGCATTTT. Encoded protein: CASSYLITGYSNQPQHF.

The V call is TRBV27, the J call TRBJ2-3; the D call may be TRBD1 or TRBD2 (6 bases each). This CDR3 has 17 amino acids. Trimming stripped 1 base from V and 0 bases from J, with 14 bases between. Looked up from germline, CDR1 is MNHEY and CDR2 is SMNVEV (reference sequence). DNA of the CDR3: TGTGCCAGCAGTTTATGGGGGTTAGGGGGGAGCACAGATACGCAGTATTTT. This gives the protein CASSLWGLGGSTDTQYF.

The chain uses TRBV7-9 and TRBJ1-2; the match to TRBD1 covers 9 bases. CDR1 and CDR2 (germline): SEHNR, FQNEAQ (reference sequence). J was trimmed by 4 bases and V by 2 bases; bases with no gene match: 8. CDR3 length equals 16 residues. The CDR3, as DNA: TGTGCCAGCAGCTTATTTGGACAGGGGACCACCTATGGCTACACCTTC. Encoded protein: CASSLFGQGTTYGYTF.

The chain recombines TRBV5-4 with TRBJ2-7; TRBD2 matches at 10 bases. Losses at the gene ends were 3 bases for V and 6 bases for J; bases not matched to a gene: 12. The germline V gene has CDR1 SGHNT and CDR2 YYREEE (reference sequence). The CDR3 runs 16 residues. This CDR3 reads CASSSRAGGPGSEQYF. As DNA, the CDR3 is TGTGCCAGCAGCTCACGAGCGGGAGGGCCGGGGAGCGAGCAGTACTTC.

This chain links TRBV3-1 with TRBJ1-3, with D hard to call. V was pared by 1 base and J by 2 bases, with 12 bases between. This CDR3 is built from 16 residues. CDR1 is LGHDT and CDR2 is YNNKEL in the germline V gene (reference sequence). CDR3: CASSQVQVGPGNTIYF. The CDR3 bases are TGTGCCAGCAGCCAAGTGCAGGTCGGCCCTGGAAACACCATATATTTT.